This TCR beta chain is drawn from a study of T cell responses to AZD1222 COVID-19 vaccine. Study-level results: Clonal diversity may have been underestimated in mostly white British donors. Scientists sampled the repertoires only once the peak T cell response had passed. Nearly half of spike-specific TCRs reportedly target unmutated variant regions.

The repertoire was sequenced with immunoSEQ multiplex PCR; TCRdb's copy has only in-frame clones and lacks some. The table includes 150,000 or so clones, 70% to 90% detected once. For this clone: Its antigen is not identified.

The germline V and J ends were trimmed by 6 bases and 4 bases, with 9 bases remaining between them. CDR1 SNHLY and CDR2 FYNNEI come from the germline V gene. The CDR3 loop spans 12 amino acids. Material: peripheral blood, obtained on day 0 of AZD1222 vaccination. The chain recombines TRBV2 with TRBJ1-2; D possibly corresponds to TRBD1 (5 bases). This sequence was found in an adult in good health. CDR3 sequence reads: CASRTDTYGYTF. DNA for the CDR3: TGTGCCAGCAGGACAGATACCTATGGCTACACCTTC.